This TCR beta chain was captured in a study of T cells of healthy individuals. One entry per CDR3 protein, called by TCRdb with MiXCR from the 5' RACE reads. The sample includes about 53,000 distinct CDR3 sequences, about 15% of them seen just once. There are 13 residues in the CDR3. The V segment lost 6 bases and the J segment 6 bases; nucleotides outside the gene matches: 4. The chain carries TRBV12-3 or TRBV12-4 and TRBJ1-1; 10 bases align to TRBD1. The source is a human donor in good health. Written as DNA, the CDR3 is TGTGCCAGCAGACCTGGGACAGGGGCTGAAGCTTTCTTT. Translated, it gives CASRPGTGAEAFF.